This T cell receptor (beta chain) was retrieved from a study of blood T cell repertoires in COVID-19. Study information: The samples span acute and convalescent COVID-19 from the United States, Italy and Spain.

Sequencing was performed with immunoSEQ multiplex PCR; in TCRdb, only in-frame clones are kept and a portion is missing. The data hold fewer than 85,000 clones, with about 80% observed a single time. V lost 4 bases to trimming and J lost 4 bases; unmatched junction nucleotides: 9. Per the germline V gene, CDR1 is LNHDA and CDR2 is SQIVND (reference sequence). This CDR3 has 16 amino acids. The sequenced material came from peripheral blood. The TCR comes from a human donor in a cohort sampled during active COVID-19. The chain combines TRBV19 with TRBJ2-1, with 8 bases lining up with TRBD1. The CDR3 DNA follows: TGTGCCAGTAGTAGAGGACAGGGAAGTCTTTACAATGAGCAGTTCTTC. Translated: CASSRGQGSLYNEQFF.